These 28 T cell receptor beta chains came from one sample sequenced in a study of T cell repertoires in cytomegalovirus infection (dated by TCRdb to 2018 to 2020). The sequencing machine was an Illumina HiSeq 1500. The public reads were reanalyzed by TCRdb: fastp trimming at Q25, MiXCR alignment, in-frame beta chains only. Duplicate CDR3 protein sequences are folded into a single record with the most common DNA and genes. The sample yields some 450,000 distinct CDR3 sequences; approximately 32% were counted once. About an eighth of the sample lies in the top ten. Sample: PBMCs. The receptors originated from a human donor in good health (CMV status not recorded). Some clones in this sample may be carry-over from other donors' samples.

This chain connects TRBV5-6 to TRBJ1-1; weak D call: TRBD1 (6 bases). Between the trimmed V and J ends, which lost 3 bases and 1 base, there was a span of 13 bases. The CDR3 length is 15 residues. CDR1 and CDR2 (germline): SGHDT, YYEEEE. The CDR3 region is CASSWGRRQNTEAFF. The CDR3 DNA reads as TGTGCCAGCAGCTGGGGGCGAAGACAGAACACTGAAGCTTTCTTT. The full variable domain, with the rest looked up from reference TRBV5-6 and TRBJ1-1, is DAGVTQSPTHLIKTRGQQVTLRCSPKSGHDTVSWYQQALGQGPQFIFQYYEEEERQRGNFPDRFSGHQFPNYSSELNVNALLLGDSALYLCASSWGRRQNTEAFFGQGTRLTVV.

This clonotype was recorded many times. CDR3 nucleotide sequence: TGTGCCAGCAGCCAAACCCAGGGAAGAGGACCCTACGAGCAGTACTTC. It yields the protein CASSQTQGRGPYEQYF. The chain uses TRBV11-2 and TRBJ2-7, with D possibly TRBD1 on 5 matching bases. CDR3 length equals 16 residues. Germline V lookup: CDR1 SGHAT, CDR2 FQNNGV. V was cut by 5 bases and J by 2 bases, with 19 bases left in between.

V is TRBV19 and J is TRBJ2-2; 7 bases map to TRBD1. Germline CDR1 LNHDA, CDR2 SQIVND (reference sequence). This CDR3 comprises 21 residues. J gave up 1 base and V 1 base, and 18 bases lay outside the gene matches. As DNA, the CDR3 is TGTGCCAGTAGTATAGGAAAAAAAACCGGGACAGTGGGGCTGAACACCGGGGAGCTGTTTTTT. This translates into CASSIGKKTGTVGLNTGELFF.

This clonotype was counted at least ten times. This sequence joins TRBV7-3 and TRBJ2-5; 13 nucleotides match TRBD2. The V gene end was trimmed by 4 bases and the J gene end by 3 bases; junction bases not matched to a gene: 8. The CDR3 is made up of 17 amino acids. The V gene's germline CDR1 is SGHTA and CDR2 FQGTGA. CDR3 protein: CASSSGLAGAAKETQYF. In nucleotides, the CDR3 is TGTGCCAGCAGCTCCGGACTAGCGGGAGCCGCTAAAGAGACCCAGTACTTC. The complete variable domain, with remaining parts taken from reference TRBV7-3 and TRBJ2-5, reads GAGVSQTPSNKVTEKGKYVELRCDPISGHTALYWYRQSLGQGPEFLIYFQGTGAADDSGLPNDRFFAVRPEGSVSTLKIQRTERGDSAVYLCASSSGLAGAAKETQYFGPGTRLLVL.

The chain uses TRBV7-8 and TRBJ2-2; D remains unclear. CDR3 length: 18 residues. V was shortened by 5 bases and J by 1 base, with 20 bases between the two germline ends. Looked up from germline, CDR1 is SGHVS and CDR2 is FQNEAQ. CDR3 residues: CASSPLAGSNRNTGELFF. CDR3 nucleotides: TGTGCCAGCAGCCCTCTCGCCGGCTCCAACAGGAACACCGGGGAGCTGTTTTTT. The full variable domain, in which reference TRBV7-8 and TRBJ2-2 provide the parts outside the CDR3, is GAGVSQSPRYKVAKRGQDVALRCDPISGHVSLFWYQQALGQGPEFLTYFQNEAQLDKSGLPSDRFFAERPEGSVSTLKIQRTQQEDSAVYLCASSPLAGSNRNTGELFFGEGSRLTVL.

The sample holds many counts of this clonotype. The rearrangement joins TRBV6-1 to TRBJ2-7, with 7 bases matching TRBD2. Unmatched junction bases numbered 15, after V lost 6 bases and J lost 7 bases. The germline CDR1 and CDR2 sequences are MNHNS and SASEGT. The CDR3 length is 15 residues. This CDR3 is CASRPPGGGTREQYF. The CDR3 DNA reads as TGTGCCAGCAGGCCCCCCGGCGGGGGAACAAGAGAGCAGTACTTC.

This chain links TRBV28 with TRBJ2-7; 10 bases match TRBD1. The V gene end was trimmed by 7 bases and the J gene end by 0 bases; junction bases not matched to a gene: 3. The CDR3 totals 14 residues. Germline CDR1 is MDHEN and CDR2 is SYDVKM. The CDR3 bases are TGTGCCAGCACCCGGGACAGGGGCTCCTACGAGCAGTACTTC. It is translated as CASTRDRGSYEQYF.

The sample holds a few counts of this clonotype. The chain links TRBV23-1 to TRBJ2-1; TRBD1 aligns across 7 bases. TRBV23-1 carries the ORF label, with uncertain function. The V segment lost 0 bases and the J segment 4 bases; nucleotides outside the gene matches: 27. The CDR3 is 23 residues long. The CDR3 region is CASSQSRRYPQGNKSRKYNEQFF. The CDR3 nucleotides read TGCGCCAGCAGTCAATCCCGAAGATACCCACAGGGGAACAAATCAAGAAAATACAATGAGCAGTTCTTC.

This chain connects TRBV6-2 or TRBV6-3 to TRBJ2-1, with 7 bases matching TRBD2. J gave up 2 bases and V 5 bases, and 9 bases lay outside the gene matches. The CDR3 length is 16 residues. Germline V gene sequence: CDR1 MNHEY, CDR2 SVGEGT. The CDR3 bases are TGTGCCAGCAGTACCCGGGGGGAACTGCCCTACAATGAGCAGTTCTTC. This encodes CASSTRGELPYNEQFF.

The gene calls are TRBV24-1 and TRBJ2-1; D assignment may be TRBD1 or TRBD2 (5 bases each). Per the germline V gene, CDR1 is KGHDR and CDR2 is SFDVKD. The V gene lost 3 bases and the J gene lost 2 bases, with 13 bases spanning the gap. The CDR3 sequence is 16 residues long. CDR3 in DNA: TGTGCCACCAGTGATCAGGGACGGCCGCCCTACAATGAGCAGTTCTTC. It is translated as CATSDQGRPPYNEQFF.

This clonotype was observed a handful of times. This chain joins TRBV19 and TRBJ2-1, with D perhaps matching TRBD1 (5 bases). Between the trimmed V and J ends, which lost 1 base and 9 bases, there was a span of 19 bases. CDR3 size: 16 residues. Germline values: CDR1 LNHDA, CDR2 SQIVND (reference sequence). CDR3: CASSIVAGIDYGEQFF. The CDR3 nucleotides are TGTGCCAGTAGTATAGTTGCAGGGATCGATTATGGTGAGCAGTTCTTC.

This clonotype turned up a few times. The chain combines TRBV27 with TRBJ2-7, with D tentatively TRBD2 (6 bases). Germline V lookup: CDR1 MNHEY, CDR2 SMNVEV (reference sequence). CDR3 length: 15 amino acids. V was shortened by 5 bases and J by 3 bases, with 17 bases between the two germline ends. CDR3 sequence reads: CASSPAGTVVYEQYF. As DNA, the CDR3 is TGTGCCAGCAGTCCCGCGGGGACTGTAGTCTACGAGCAGTACTTC.

This clonotype was seen a few times. This chain connects TRBV10-3 to TRBJ1-5; D is unclear. Trimming removed 4 bases from V and 0 bases from J, with 7 bases in between. CDR1 is ENHRY and CDR2 is SYGVKD in the germline V gene. This CDR3 is built from 14 residues. CDR3 sequence: CAISVGLSNQPQHF. In DNA form, the CDR3 reads TGTGCCATCAGTGTCGGGCTTAGCAATCAGCCCCAGCATTTT.

Turning to this clonotype: This could be a read error, since a much larger clone is one nucleotide away. The chain combines TRBV12-3 or TRBV12-4 with TRBJ2-3, with D perhaps matching TRBD1 (8 bases). The germline V and J ends were trimmed by 4 bases and 5 bases, with 28 bases remaining between them. This CDR3 is built from 19 residues. CDR3 in amino acids: CASSSWGGQATERIDTQYF. The CDR3, as DNA: TGTGCCAGCAGTTCGTGGGGGGGACAGGCCACAGAGAGGATAGATACGCAGTATTTT.

J is TRBJ2-3 and V is TRBV24-1; 12 nucleotides match TRBD2. The CDR3 runs to 18 residues. Germline V CDR1 and CDR2: KGHDR, SFDVKD. Trimming took 3 bases from V and 4 from J; bases not matched to a gene: 10. CDR3 coding DNA: TGTGCCACCAGTGATAAAACCGGACTAGCGGGGATTTCAGATACGCAGTATTTT. It yields the protein CATSDKTGLAGISDTQYF.

The sample holds a few counts of this clonotype. The J gene is TRBJ1-1, the V gene TRBV18; possibly TRBD1 for D (5 bases). This CDR3 comprises 13 residues. Germline loops: CDR1 KGHSH, CDR2 LQKENI. V lost 0 bases to trimming and J lost 6 bases, with 8 bases between them. This chain's CDR3 is CASSPPMGAEAFF. CDR3 bases: TGTGCCAGCTCACCACCGATGGGGGCTGAAGCTTTCTTT.

Comment on this clonotype: Germline and junction disagree at one end, which may indicate a read error. V and J are TRBV7-8 and TRBJ2-3; the D is unclear. CDR3 length: 17 residues. Germline assignment: CDR1 SGHVS and CDR2 FQNEAQ. CDR3 sequence (DNA): TGTGCCAGCAGCTTAGAATTGGGGTCGCGGTGGGCAGATACGCACTATTTT. As protein: CASSLELGSRWADTHYF.

This clonotype showed up many times. This chain uses TRBV7-2 with TRBJ2-7; 9 bases are a match to TRBD1. V lost 4 bases and J lost 2; bases outside the gene matches: 6. CDR1 and CDR2 (germline): SGHTA, FQGNSA. CDR3 length equals 15 residues. CDR3 sequence reads: CASSSYRGQTYEQYF. CDR3 nucleotides: TGTGCCAGCAGCTCCTACAGGGGGCAAACCTACGAGCAGTACTTC.

This clonotype has at least ten counts. The chain links TRBV7-2 to TRBJ2-3, with TRBD2 identical over 8 bases. The CDR3 contains 13 residues. The germline gives CDR1 SGHTA, CDR2 FQGNSA. V shed 5 bases and J 5 bases; nucleotides not matched to a gene: 3. The CDR3 coding sequence is TGTGCCAGCAGCCGTCGGGGGGGAGATACGCAGTATTTT. Translation: CASSRRGGDTQYF.

The rearrangement joins TRBV29-1 to TRBJ2-1, with 9 bases fitting TRBD1. The germline V gene encodes CDR1 SQVTM and CDR2 ANQGSEA. The CDR3 covers 13 residues. V shed 5 bases and J 3 bases; nucleotides not matched to a gene: 2. CDR3 coding DNA: TGCAGCGTTAGGACAGGGGTCTACAATGAGCAGTTCTTC. It is translated as CSVRTGVYNEQFF.

The chain links TRBV6-5 to TRBJ1-3; D call uncertain. The CDR3 sequence is 16 residues long. V gave up 5 bases and J gave up 0 bases, with 14 bases separating them. The germline gives CDR1 MNHEY, CDR2 SVGAGI. As DNA, the CDR3 is TGTGCCAGCAGTACCCTAACGGGATCCTCTGGAAACACCATATATTTT. Translation gives CASSTLTGSSGNTIYF.

The chain joins TRBV12-3 or TRBV12-4 to TRBJ2-7; D perhaps matches TRBD2 (6 bases). Deletions cut 4 bases from V and 11 bases from J, with 15 bases between. The CDR3 contains 12 residues. Written as DNA, the CDR3 is TGTGCCAGCAGTTCACATGGGGGGACGGAGTACTTC. Translated: CASSSHGGTEYF.

This clonotype was recorded a few times. V gene TRBV7-8 combines with J gene TRBJ1-2, with 7 bases matching TRBD1. The CDR3 consists of 17 residues. Germline CDR1 is SGHVS and CDR2 is FQNEAQ. With 5 bases clipped from V and 4 bases from J, the junction kept 16 bases outside the gene matches. In DNA form, the CDR3 reads TGTGCCAGCAGCAAAAATGCCGGGACAGAGGCGGGCTATGGCTACACCTTC. Amino acid sequence: CASSKNAGTEAGYGYTF.

This clonotype came up a few times. One junction end disagrees with the germline gene, perhaps due to a read error. The rearrangement uses TRBV29-1 and TRBJ1-2, with D unclear. Germline V gene data show CDR1 as SQVTM and CDR2 as ANQGSEA. This CDR3 is 12 amino acids long. The CDR3 DNA follows: TGCAGCGTTGAGGTGGGGTCCAACACCCTCCCCTTC. Encoded protein: CSVEVGSNTLPF.

The rearrangement joins TRBV19 to TRBJ2-3; D possibly corresponds to TRBD2 (6 bases). CDR3 length equals 15 residues. V gave up 1 base and J gave up 3 bases, with 11 bases separating them. Germline-derived CDR1 and CDR2 are LNHDA and SQIVND (reference sequence). CDR3 region: CASSIGAGGTDTQYF. The CDR3 coding sequence is TGTGCCAGTAGTATAGGGGCAGGAGGGACAGATACGCAGTATTTT.

This clonotype has at least ten counts. The V call is TRBV6-1, the J call TRBJ1-2, with D hard to call. V was trimmed by 10 bases and J by 1 base, leaving 13 bases between them. The germline V gene encodes CDR1 MNHNS and CDR2 SASEGT. This CDR3 is 13 amino acids long. This CDR3 is CATRPAGNYGYTF. CDR3 nucleotides: TGTGCCACCCGCCCGGCGGGTAACTATGGCTACACCTTC.

This clonotype has more than one count but fewer than ten. The chain combines TRBV7-9 with TRBJ2-2; no clear D. V was shortened by 6 bases and J by 5 bases, with 4 bases between the two germline ends. The CDR3 has 11 amino acids. Germline V gene sequence: CDR1 SEHNR, CDR2 FQNEAQ (reference sequence). The CDR3 protein is CASRLTGELFF. The CDR3 region has the DNA TGTGCCAGCAGGCTAACCGGGGAGCTGTTTTTT.

This clonotype was counted a few times. The V gene is TRBV6-6, the J gene TRBJ1-1, with D unresolved. CDR1 MNHNY and CDR2 SVGAGI come from the germline V gene (reference sequence). The CDR3 has 14 amino acids. Trimming took 0 bases from V and 8 from J, leaving 13 bases between them. The chain's CDR3 is CASSYSNLRPEAFF. The CDR3 nucleotides read TGTGCCAGCAGTTACTCGAATTTGCGGCCAGAAGCTTTCTTT.